The 11 T cell receptor beta chains below all came from one sample that was sequenced in a study of blood T cell repertoires in COVID-19. TCRdb keeps only in-frame clones here, not all; method: immunoSEQ multiplex PCR. The sample has 55,000 to 80,000 clones; about 88% are singletons. The specimen sequenced was peripheral blood. These receptors came from a man in his forties or fifties with active COVID-19.

This chain connects TRBV21-1 to TRBJ2-7; the tabulated D call, TRBD2, remains unverified against the DNA. TRBV21-1 is designated a pseudogene. The CDR3 sequence is 13 residues long. DNA for the CDR3: TGTGCCACACCGGGGGGGGGTCGCTACGAGCAGTACTTC. Amino acid sequence: CATPGGGRYEQYF.

The chain has TRBV2 and TRBJ1-6, with D possibly being TRBD1 (6 bases). The V gene's germline CDR1 is SNHLY and CDR2 FYNNEI. V was pared by 4 bases and J by 2 bases, with 15 bases between. This CDR3 has 17 amino acids. The CDR3 protein is CASSAQGSGAYNSPLHF. The CDR3 DNA reads as TGTGCCAGCAGTGCCCAGGGGAGCGGTGCCTATAATTCACCCCTCCACTTT.

This rearrangement joins TRBV5-5 to TRBJ2-1, with 7 bases that match TRBD1. Germline assignment: CDR1 SGHKS and CDR2 YYEKEE (reference sequence). The CDR3 contains 14 residues. J gave up 5 bases and V 2 bases, and 4 bases lay outside the gene matches. DNA for the CDR3: TGTGCCAGCAGCTTAACCGGGACAGACAATGAGCAGTTCTTC. Translating it yields CASSLTGTDNEQFF.

This rearrangement joins TRBV7-2 to TRBJ2-3; possible D gene TRBD2, 6 bases. The CDR3 contains 12 residues. Germline CDR1 SGHTA, CDR2 FQGNSA. Trimming shortened V by 5 bases and J by 6 bases, and 9 bases separated the two germline ends. This CDR3 is CASSPTRDTQYF. DNA of the CDR3: TGTGCCAGCAGCCCGACTAGGGATACGCAGTATTTT.

This chain links TRBV9 with TRBJ2-2; 11 bases fit TRBD2. Losses at the gene ends were 2 bases for V and 1 base for J; bases not matched to a gene: 1. This CDR3 has 16 amino acids. CDR1 is SGDLS, CDR2 YYNGEE, per germline. CDR3 amino acids: CASSVTSGVNTGELFF. DNA of the CDR3: TGTGCCAGCAGCGTGACTAGCGGGGTGAACACCGGGGAGCTGTTTTTT.

The chain joins TRBV19 to TRBJ2-3; a weak D match, TRBD2 (5 bases). The CDR3 length is 11 residues. The germline V and J ends were trimmed by 8 bases and 6 bases, with 9 bases remaining between them. CDR1 and CDR2 (germline): LNHDA, SQIVND (reference sequence). CDR3 sequence (DNA): TGTGCCAGTGGGTCGGGGGATACGCAGTATTTT. Translated: CASGSGDTQYF.

The V and J genes are TRBV30 and TRBJ2-5, with 11 bases matching TRBD1. Per germline, CDR1 GTSNPN and CDR2 SVGIG (reference sequence). V lost 0 bases, J lost 4 bases, and 1 base stayed unmatched. This CDR3 is 14 amino acids long. The DNA for the CDR3 is TGTGCCTGGAGTGTGGACAGGGGGCTAGAGACCCAGTACTTC. Amino acid sequence: CAWSVDRGLETQYF.

The chain combines TRBV7-8 with TRBJ1-1; 7 positions agree with TRBD1. Germline CDR1 reads SGHVS; CDR2 reads FQNEAQ. The CDR3 runs 13 residues. The trim removed 4 bases at V and 8 bases at J, leaving 7 bases unmatched. This chain's CDR3 is CASSSRTGDEAFF. The CDR3 region has the DNA TGTGCCAGCAGCTCCCGGACAGGCGACGAAGCTTTCTTT.

V gene TRBV15 combines with J gene TRBJ2-7; unclear D gene. This CDR3 comprises 13 residues. Trimming pared 6 bases from V and 8 bases from J, leaving 17 bases between. Germline loops: CDR1 LNHNV, CDR2 YYDKDF (reference sequence). DNA of the CDR3: TGTGCCACCAGTCCGAATCCTCACTCGAAGCAGTACTTC. It encodes CATSPNPHSKQYF.

The rearrangement uses TRBV2 and TRBJ1-1; 7 nucleotides line up with TRBD1. This CDR3 spans 15 amino acids. Germline CDR1 is SNHLY and CDR2 is FYNNEI. Trimming took 6 bases from V and 4 from J; bases not matched to a gene: 11. The CDR3 protein is CASRLATGTFTEAFF. For the CDR3, the DNA is TGTGCCAGCAGACTTGCGACAGGGACCTTCACTGAAGCTTTCTTT.

The rearrangement links TRBV6-5 to TRBJ1-6; D is perhaps TRBD1 (6 bases). The CDR3 is 13 amino acids. The ends were cut back, 6 bases at V and 11 bases at J, with 14 bases in the middle. Germline assignment: CDR1 MNHEY and CDR2 SVGAGI. The CDR3 loop is CASSRGQPAPLHF. CDR3 sequence (DNA): TGTGCCAGCAGCCGAGGACAGCCTGCACCCCTCCACTTT.